This T cell receptor (beta chain) stems from a study of identical twins. Germline CDR1 reads MGHRA; CDR2 reads YSYEKL. Trimming cost V 4 bases and J 6 bases; bases outside gene matches: 10. The CDR3 is 16 residues long. A universal primer site arose from template switching, and cDNA bore unique molecular identifiers. TCRdb reanalysed the 5' RACE reads using MiXCR and keeps one entry per CDR3 protein. The table lists about 530,000 distinct CDR3 sequences, more than 20% of them singletons. Study-wide results and limits: Invariant MAIT and iNKT cells may have partly biased zero-insertion analyses. Less excess twin sharing appeared in beta out-of-frame sequences.

With respect to this clonotype: Antigen specificity is unknown.

This sample also appeared in a second study, on yellow fever vaccine responses in identical twins.

The source of this sequence is a woman aged 18-29 years in good health. This sequence joins TRBV4-1 and TRBJ2-1, with TRBD1 identical over 9 bases. Source material: CD4+ T cells sorted from blood. CDR3 DNA: TGCGCCAGCAGCCCAGCACGGACAGGGGTAGGCAATGAGCAGTTCTTC. Its translation: CASSPARTGVGNEQFF.